The 29 T cell receptor beta chains presented below share a single source sample, sequenced in a study of blood T cell repertoires in COVID-19 (dated by TCRdb to the early 2020s). Library preparation used the immunoSEQ multiplex PCR assay. Entries here come from immuneACCESS through TCRdb and include only in-frame sequences with V and J called. Some clones fail to appear in such tables; in the studies checked, an unresolved V gene covers under half of the shortfall, and the cause of the remainder is unknown. The sample profile shows roughly 130,000 clones; approximately 80% of them were found once. The ten largest clonotypes hold more than 9% of the sample. The source material was peripheral blood. These receptors came from a woman between 55 and 75 years old with acute or convalescent COVID-19.

In regard to this clone: At one boundary the junction diverges from the germline segment, which might be a read error. The gene calls are TRBV5-1 and TRBJ1-2; a weak D match, TRBD1 (6 bases). CDR1 and CDR2 (germline): SGHRS, YFSETQ. There are 15 residues in the CDR3. In nucleotides, the CDR3 is TGCGCCCGCAGCGAAGGGGGGGGGCGAGACTATGGCTACACCTTC. Amino acid sequence: CARSEGGGRDYGYTF.

The CDR3, as DNA: TGCGCCAGCAGGGCGGGGACTACCGCTAGCACAGATACGCAGTATTTT. Translated: CASRAGTTASTDTQYF. The chain uses TRBV5-1 and TRBJ2-3, with TRBD2 matching over 7 bases. CDR1 and CDR2 from the germline V gene are SGHRS and YFSETQ. The CDR3 is 16 amino acids. V lost 5 bases, J lost 0 bases, and 9 bases stayed unmatched.

Worth noting for this clone: A read error may produce the germline difference seen at one junction end. The rearrangement links TRBV10-3 to TRBJ1-1; TRBD1 might be the D (6 bases). The germline CDR1 and CDR2 sequences are ENHRY and SYGVKD. The CDR3 has 13 residues. CDR3: CAIREFRDKEVFF. DNA for the CDR3: TGTGCCATCAGGGAATTCCGGGACAAAGAAGTTTTCTTT.

The chain uses TRBV20-1 and TRBJ1-5; D is perhaps TRBD1 (5 bases). The CDR3 covers 13 residues. Per germline, CDR1 DFQATT and CDR2 SNEGSKA (reference sequence). V dropped 3 bases and J dropped 5 bases, with 11 bases sitting between them. CDR3 coding DNA: TGCAGTGCTAGTCCCAGGGCCGATCAGCCCCAGCATTTT. Its protein product is CSASPRADQPQHF.

This clone was counted only a few times. V and J are TRBV9 and TRBJ1-2; D gene unclear. CDR1 is SGDLS, CDR2 YYNGEE, per germline. The CDR3 has 12 residues. Trimming cost V 4 bases and J 5 bases, with 9 bases left between them. CDR3 region: CASSPRGYGYTF. DNA of the CDR3: TGTGCCAGCAGCCCCCGGGGATATGGCTACACCTTC.

The chain links TRBV24-1 to TRBJ2-1; D is ambiguous. The germline V and J ends were trimmed by 5 bases and 9 bases, with 10 bases remaining between them. Germline CDR1 is KGHDR and CDR2 is SFDVKD. The CDR3 contains 12 residues. CDR3 nucleotide sequence: TGTGCCACCAGTGTCGGGTTTAGTGAGCAGTTCTTC. Translating gives CATSVGFSEQFF.

A few counts support this clone. This chain connects TRBV7-8 to TRBJ2-2; 9 nucleotides align to TRBD2. The CDR3 length is 18 residues. J gave up 2 bases and V 1 base, and 8 bases lay outside the gene matches. The germline V gene has CDR1 SGHVS and CDR2 FQNEAQ. The CDR3 loop reads CASSLGLAGALNTGELFF. CDR3 coding DNA: TGTGCCAGCAGCTTAGGGTTAGCGGGGGCCCTTAACACCGGGGAGCTGTTTTTT. The full variable domain, completed using reference TRBV7-8 and TRBJ2-2, is GAGVSQSPRYKVAKRGQDVALRCDPISGHVSLFWYQQALGQGPEFLTYFQNEAQLDKSGLPSDRFFAERPEGSVSTLKIQRTQQEDSAVYLCASSLGLAGALNTGELFFGEGSRLTVL.

The gene calls are TRBV3-1 (or the pseudogene TRBV3-2) and TRBJ2-5; weak D call: TRBD1 (6 bases). Trimming removed 1 base from V and 5 bases from J, with 14 bases in between. Germline V lookup: CDR1 LGHDT, CDR2 YNNKEL (reference sequence). The CDR3 loop spans 15 amino acids. The chain's CDR3 is CASSQAISRGETQYF. CDR3 DNA: TGTGCCAGCAGCCAAGCCATTTCCAGGGGCGAGACCCAGTACTTC.

The chain uses TRBV4-1 and TRBJ1-1; D call uncertain. The CDR3 runs to 13 residues. CDR1 and CDR2 (germline): MGHRA, YSYEKL. Between the trimmed V and J ends, which lost 0 bases and 10 bases, there was a span of 12 bases. This CDR3 reads CASSQDSVLVAFF. For the CDR3, the DNA is TGCGCCAGCAGCCAAGATTCGGTACTCGTAGCTTTCTTT.

A few counts support this clone. The CDR3, as DNA: TGTGCCAGCAGCCGTGACAGGGGGCCCTATGGCTACACCTTC. Residues: CASSRDRGPYGYTF. The chain joins TRBV5-8 to TRBJ1-2; 10 bases map to TRBD1. The CDR3 has 14 amino acids. The V segment lost 4 bases and the J segment 4 bases; nucleotides outside the gene matches: 4. Germline CDR1 and CDR2: SGHTS and YDEGEE. Filled out from reference TRBV5-8 and TRBJ1-2, the complete variable domain reads EAGVTQSPTHLIKTRGQQATLRCSPISGHTSVYWYQQALGLGLQFLLWYDEGEERNRGNFPPRFSGRQFPNYSSELNVNALELEDSALYLCASSRDRGPYGYTFGSGTRLTVV.

CDR3 in amino acids: CASSAADNEQFF. CDR3 coding DNA: TGTGCCAGCAGCGCAGCGGACAATGAGCAGTTCTTC. The rearrangement links TRBV7-3 to TRBJ2-1, with D perhaps matching TRBD2 (5 bases). Germline CDR1 SGHTA, CDR2 FQGTGA. V shed 5 bases and J shed 5 bases, with 7 bases lying between them. The CDR3 consists of 12 residues.

V usage is TRBV5-1 and J usage is TRBJ1-1, with 9 bases aligning to TRBD1. Germline V gene sequence: CDR1 SGHRS, CDR2 YFSETQ. The CDR3 has 15 residues. The V segment lost 6 bases and the J segment 1 base; nucleotides outside the gene matches: 7. DNA of the CDR3: TGCGCCAGCACCGTCATGACAGGGGGGAACACTGAAGCTTTCTTT. The encoded protein is CASTVMTGGNTEAFF.

This clone has a handful of counts. V gene TRBV27 combines with J gene TRBJ2-7; maybe TRBD2 (5 bases). Per germline, CDR1 MNHEY and CDR2 SMNVEV (reference sequence). CDR3 length: 13 residues. V was pared by 5 bases and J by 2 bases, with 10 bases between. The CDR3 coding sequence is TGTGCCAGCAGTCCGGAGGAGACCTACGAGCAGTACTTC. Translated: CASSPEETYEQYF.

Here the CDR3 DNA reads TGTGCCAGCACACCACTAAGACTGAACACTGAAGCTTTCTTT. This encodes CASTPLRLNTEAFF. The chain is built from TRBV6-5 and TRBJ1-1; D is uncertain. CDR3 length: 14 amino acids. V lost 7 bases and J lost 0, with 12 bases in between. Germline V CDR1 and CDR2: MNHEY, SVGAGI.

The V and J genes are TRBV30 and TRBJ1-3; unclear D gene. The CDR3 runs 14 residues. Per the germline V gene, CDR1 is GTSNPN and CDR2 is SVGIG (reference sequence). Trimming removed 5 bases from V and 4 bases from J, with 15 bases in between. This CDR3 is CAWAAGLGGNTIYF. The CDR3, as DNA: TGTGCCTGGGCTGCCGGCCTAGGAGGAAACACCATATATTTT.

The rearrangement joins TRBV5-1 to TRBJ2-2, with 8 bases that match TRBD2. The CDR3 has 16 amino acids. Losses at the gene ends were 4 bases for V and 8 bases for J; bases not matched to a gene: 13. The V gene's germline CDR1 is SGHRS and CDR2 YFSETQ. In nucleotides, the CDR3 is TGCGCCAGCAGCCCAGACTCCGGACTAGCATCTGGGGAGCTGTTTTTT. Its protein is CASSPDSGLASGELFF. The full variable domain, completed using reference TRBV5-1 and TRBJ2-2, is KAGVTQTPRYLIKTRGQQVTLSCSPISGHRSVSWYQQTPGQGLQFLFEYFSETQRNKGNFPGRFSGRQFSNSRSEMNVSTLELGDSALYLCASSPDSGLASGELFFGEGSRLTVL.

This chain joins TRBV6-5 and TRBJ1-2; 9 nucleotides agree with TRBD1. The CDR3 spans 15 residues. The germline gives CDR1 MNHEY, CDR2 SVGAGI. Germline trimming cut 4 bases from V and 3 bases from J; bases unmatched to any gene: 6. DNA for the CDR3: TGTGCCAGCAGTTCACAGGGGGCGGAGGACTATGGCTACACCTTC. Translation: CASSSQGAEDYGYTF.

V and J are TRBV3-1 (or the pseudogene TRBV3-2) and TRBJ1-2; perhaps TRBD1 as D (5 bases). The CDR3 is 14 residues long. V was shortened by 4 bases and J by 6 bases, with 15 bases between the two germline ends. Germline-derived CDR1 and CDR2 are LGHDT and YNNKEL (reference sequence). The DNA of the CDR3 is TGTGCCAGCAGCCCGAGGAGGGGAGAGGATGGCTACACCTTC. Protein: CASSPRRGEDGYTF.

This sequence joins TRBV3-1 (or the pseudogene TRBV3-2) and TRBJ1-6, with 9 positions matching TRBD1. V shed 4 bases and J 13 bases; nucleotides not matched to a gene: 20. This CDR3 is 18 amino acids long. From germline, CDR1 is LGHDT and CDR2 YNNKEL (reference sequence). CDR3 residues: CASSPGQGFGVFASPLHF. The CDR3 coding sequence is TGTGCCAGCAGCCCAGGACAGGGGTTTGGAGTATTCGCCTCGCCCCTCCACTTT.

This chain links TRBV6-5 with TRBJ1-2; TRBD1 matches at 8 bases. V dropped 9 bases and J dropped 5; count of bases not matched to a gene: 11. From germline, CDR1 is MNHEY and CDR2 SVGAGI. The CDR3 totals 14 residues. CDR3 sequence (DNA): TGTGCCAGTGGGATAGGACAGGGAGGTTATGGCTACACCTTC. Protein: CASGIGQGGYGYTF.

This chain connects TRBV19 to TRBJ1-3; tentative D call: TRBD1 (6 bases). The germline V gene encodes CDR1 LNHDA and CDR2 SQIVND (reference sequence). This CDR3 comprises 16 residues. Trimming pared 7 bases from V and 2 bases from J, leaving 18 bases between. As DNA, the CDR3 is TGTGCCAGTACCCAGCCTGGGGGGGGGCCTGGAAACACCATATATTTT. This translates into CASTQPGGGPGNTIYF.

This clone was detected ten times or more. This chain links TRBV27 with TRBJ1-1; D is perhaps TRBD1 (6 bases). This CDR3 spans 16 amino acids. In germline, CDR1 is MNHEY, CDR2 SMNVEV (reference sequence). The V end was cut by 0 bases, the J end by 0 bases, with 11 bases between. The DNA of the CDR3 is TGTGCCAGCAGTTTATCTTTTGGGGGCATGAACACTGAAGCTTTCTTT. Residues: CASSLSFGGMNTEAFF.

The chain employs TRBV7-3 and TRBJ1-2; D unclear. In germline, CDR1 is SGHTA, CDR2 FQGTGA. CDR3 length: 15 amino acids. V lost 5 bases to trimming and J lost 2 bases, with 15 bases between them. The CDR3 nucleotides are TGTGCCAGCAGCCCAAGCGGCAGTGTAAACTATGGCTACACCTTC. It is translated as CASSPSGSVNYGYTF.

This clone has a single count. This chain links TRBV5-4 with TRBJ2-5; 7 bases align to TRBD2. Germline CDR1 is SGHNT and CDR2 is YYREEE (reference sequence). The CDR3 is 14 residues long. V dropped 4 bases and J dropped 5; count of bases not matched to a gene: 8. CDR3 nucleotide sequence: TGTGCCAGCAGCCCCCAGACTAGCTGGGAGACCCAGTACTTC. As protein: CASSPQTSWETQYF.

The count of this clone is one. Distinct nucleotide sequences in the sample also encode this CDR3. J is TRBJ1-3 and V is TRBV14, with a weak D call TRBD1 (5 bases). Trimming took 4 bases from V and 4 from J, leaving 11 bases between them. The V gene's germline CDR1 is SGHDN and CDR2 FVKESK. The CDR3 loop spans 14 amino acids. CDR3 sequence (DNA): TGTGCCAGCAGCCTCGGGACTGCAGGAAACACCATATATTTT. Translation: CASSLGTAGNTIYF.

The chain recombines TRBV3-1 (or the pseudogene TRBV3-2) with TRBJ2-5; TRBD2 might be the D (5 bases). The V and J ends lost 2 bases and 3 bases respectively, with 13 bases between them. Germline assignment: CDR1 LGHDT and CDR2 YNNKEL (reference sequence). The CDR3 runs to 15 residues. The CDR3 here is CASSQRATTEETQYF. CDR3 nucleotides: TGTGCCAGCAGCCAACGCGCGACTACTGAAGAGACCCAGTACTTC.

The gene calls are TRBV10-3 and TRBJ1-2; 9 bases align to TRBD1. The CDR3 spans 15 residues. Germline V lookup: CDR1 ENHRY, CDR2 SYGVKD. Unmatched junction bases numbered 9, after V lost 6 bases and J lost 4 bases. CDR3 sequence reads: CAIREGQGGGYGYTF. CDR3 sequence (DNA): TGTGCCATCAGGGAGGGACAGGGAGGCGGCTATGGCTACACCTTC.

The chain is built from TRBV20-1 and TRBJ2-1; TRBD2 matches at 10 bases. V shed 7 bases, J shed 12 bases, and the junction held 21 bases outside the gene matches. The CDR3 loop spans 16 amino acids. Germline loops: CDR1 DFQATT, CDR2 SNEGSKA (reference sequence). The CDR3 nucleotides are TGCAGTGTTAGTCCACCCGGGGCTAGCGGGGGATCTAGGCAGTTCTTC. It codes for CSVSPPGASGGSRQFF.

V usage is TRBV21-1 and J usage is TRBJ1-2; the DNA was not compared with TRBD1, the D call given in the table. TRBV21-1 is assigned pseudogene status. This CDR3 has 13 amino acids. The CDR3 spells CASSDRSLYGYTF. In DNA, the CDR3 is TGTGCCAGCAGCGACAGGTCCCTCTATGGCTACACCTTC.